This T cell receptor (beta chain) was found in a study of Graves' ophthalmopathy and Graves' hyperthyroidism. With regard to this clonotype: Its specificity is unknown. The DNA is omitted, as the CDR3 cannot be located on it reliably, and the CDR3 follows TCRdb's listing.

Amplified TCR beta CDR3 regions were obtained using RNA transcripts as template. A first-round RT-PCR used HTBI primers, followed by a second-round multiplex PCR. One entry per CDR3 protein results from TCRdb running MiXCR on the multiplex PCR reads. The data contain roughly 1.1 million distinct CDR3 sequences, about 35% of them singletons. Germline V gives CDR1 MGHDK, CDR2 SYGVNS. The length of the CDR3 is 15 amino acids, counting both ends. Study outcomes and limitations: Most expanded clonotypes from thyroid (those above 0.001 frequency) were also found in blood.

The authors enrolled newly diagnosed hyperthyroidism patients aged 18 to 65 with under 2 months' duration. Other autoimmune diseases, uncontrolled infections, pregnancy and lactation each led to patient exclusion. The sample comprised peripheral blood or thyroid tissue (not recorded which). The chain is built from TRBV25-1 and TRBJ2-6; the D call in the table, TRBD1, was not verified against the DNA. This clonotype was obtained from an adult man with Graves' hyperthyroidism. CDR3 sequence reads: CASSEWGQGAYVLTF.